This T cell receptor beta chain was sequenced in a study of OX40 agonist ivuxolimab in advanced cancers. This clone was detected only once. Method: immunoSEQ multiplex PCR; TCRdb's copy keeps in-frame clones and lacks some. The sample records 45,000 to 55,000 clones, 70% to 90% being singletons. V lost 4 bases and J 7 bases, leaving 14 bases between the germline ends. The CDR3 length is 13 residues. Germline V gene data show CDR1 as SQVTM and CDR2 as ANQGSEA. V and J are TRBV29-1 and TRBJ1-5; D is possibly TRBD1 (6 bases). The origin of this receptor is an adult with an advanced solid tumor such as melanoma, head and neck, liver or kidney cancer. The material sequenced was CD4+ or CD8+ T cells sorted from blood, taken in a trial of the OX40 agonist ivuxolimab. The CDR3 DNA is TGCAGCGTTGGGGACACAGGGTACCAGCCCCAGCATTTT. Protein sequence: CSVGDTGYQPQHF.